The 9 T cell receptor beta chains below come from one sample, sequenced in a study of response to subunit inactivated influenza vaccine. From the RT-PCR reads, TCRdb called clonotypes with MiXCR, one entry per CDR3 protein. This sample yields around 600,000 distinct CDR3 sequences, of which about 11% are seen a single time; about 11% belongs to the top ten. These records were also assigned to another study, of T cells expressing NK-cell markers. That source notes: Beta-chain TCR cDNA was generated via 5'RACE template switching with UMIs.

This specimen consisted of PBMCs from blood, obtained on the day of vaccination. The receptors stem from a man between 50 and 59 years old who received an inactivated influenza vaccine.

This clonotype was observed at least ten times. V and J are TRBV24-1 and TRBJ2-5, with 7 bases fitting TRBD1. This CDR3 region has 14 residues. The J segment lost 2 bases and the V segment lost 4 bases, leaving 3 bases of the junction unmatched. Looked up from germline, CDR1 is KGHDR and CDR2 is SFDVKD. The CDR3 nucleotides read TGTGCCACCAGTGAAGGGACAGCACAAGAGACCCAGTACTTC. Amino acids: CATSEGTAQETQYF.

There are many counts of this clonotype. The chain employs TRBV28 and TRBJ2-3; 12 positions match TRBD2. This CDR3 is built from 15 residues. Germline CDR1 is MDHEN and CDR2 is SYDVKM. V was pared by 6 bases and J by 2 bases, with 3 bases of the junction left unmatched. CDR3 region: CASSWTSGNTDTQYF. CDR3 coding DNA: TGTGCCAGCAGCTGGACTAGCGGGAACACAGATACGCAGTATTTT.

Only a few counts were recorded for this clonotype. The chain uses TRBV5-6 and TRBJ1-2; 9 bases agree with TRBD1. CDR1 and CDR2 (germline): SGHDT, YYEEEE. The CDR3 covers 15 residues. Trimming cost V 4 bases and J 0 bases; bases outside gene matches: 4. CDR3 sequence: CASSGQGRANYGYTF. CDR3 bases: TGTGCCAGCAGCGGACAGGGGCGAGCTAACTATGGCTACACCTTC.

This clonotype has ten or more counts. At one end, the junction sequence differs from germline, possibly due to a read error. V and J are TRBV5-1 and TRBJ2-7; TRBD1 matches at 7 bases. Germline V gene data show CDR1 as SGHRS and CDR2 as YFSETQ. This CDR3 contains 14 residues. CDR3 region: CASSLSGGSYEQYF. CDR3 sequence (DNA): TGTGCCAGCAGCTTGTCAGGGGGCTCCTACGAGCAGTACTTC.

V gene TRBV6-1 combines with J gene TRBJ1-6; a weak D match, TRBD1 (5 bases). CDR3 length: 14 amino acids. CDR1 and CDR2 (germline): MNHNS, SASEGT. The ends were cut back, 7 bases at V and 6 bases at J, with 13 bases in the middle. CDR3 region: CASTPGGVNSPLHF. In DNA form, the CDR3 reads TGTGCCAGCACCCCGGGAGGGGTTAATTCACCCCTCCACTTT.

The chain couples TRBV6-1 to TRBJ1-1, with D tentatively TRBD1 (6 bases). The germline CDR1 and CDR2 sequences are MNHNS and SASEGT. The CDR3 loop spans 14 amino acids. Deletions cut 1 base from V and 4 bases from J, with 10 bases between. The CDR3 reads CASSEGGGLTEAFF. Here the CDR3 DNA reads TGTGCCAGCAGTGAAGGGGGGGGCCTCACTGAAGCTTTCTTT.

This chain's CDR3 is CASSWLRQGGETQYF. CDR3 nucleotides: TGTGCCAGCAGTTGGCTACGACAGGGTGGGGAGACCCAGTACTTC. The V gene is TRBV6-2 or TRBV6-3, the J gene TRBJ2-5; 7 bases align to TRBD1. Trimming cost V 4 bases and J 5 bases; bases outside gene matches: 10. This CDR3 has 15 residues. Germline CDR1 reads MNHEY; CDR2 reads SVGEGT.

The gene calls are TRBV7-9 and TRBJ2-5; D might be TRBD1 or TRBD2, each matching 5 bases. Germline V gene sequence: CDR1 SEHNR, CDR2 FQNEAQ (reference sequence). The length of the CDR3 is 13 residues. Trimming left V 5 bases short and J 3 bases short, with 10 bases between. The CDR3 sequence is CASSPRGKETQYF. The CDR3 DNA is TGTGCCAGCAGCCCGAGGGGAAAAGAGACCCAGTACTTC. Supplemented by reference TRBV7-9 and TRBJ2-5, the full variable domain reads DTGVSQNPRHKITKRGQNVTFRCDPISEHNRLYWYRQTLGQGPEFLTYFQNEAQLEKSRLLSDRFSAERPKGSFSTLEIQRTEQGDSAMYLCASSPRGKETQYFGPGTRLLVL.

This sequence joins TRBV5-5 and TRBJ2-3; D call uncertain. V lost 1 base and J lost 5, with 8 bases in between. CDR1 and CDR2 from the germline V gene are SGHKS and YYEKEE (reference sequence). The CDR3 is made up of 13 amino acids. CDR3 loop: CASSLPLLDTQYF. The CDR3 DNA follows: TGTGCCAGCAGCTTGCCCCTATTAGATACGCAGTATTTT.